This is a list of T cell receptor beta chains from one sample in a study of blood T cell repertoires in COVID-19. The repertoire was sequenced with immunoSEQ multiplex PCR; TCRdb's copy has only in-frame clones and lacks some. The sample has roughly 200,000 clones, around 89% seen once. The sample taken for sequencing was peripheral blood. Receptor source: a man aged 45-65 years with acute or convalescent COVID-19. Each CDR3 is given with its conserved first and last residue. A D gene is named only where the DNA matches it firmly. Clone size, where shown, is once, few, many, or a class for clones that have expanded.

V gene	D gene	clone size	J gene	CDR3 protein	CDR3 DNA
TRBV6-2/TRBV6-3	NA	NA	TRBJ1-2	CASSRGPDYGYTF	TGTGCCAGCAGCCGGGGCCCCGACTATGGCTACACCTTC
TRBV28	TRBD1	NA	TRBJ1-5	CASRPGGVSNQPQHF	TGTGCCAGCAGGCCAGGGGGTGTTAGCAATCAGCCCCAGCATTTT
TRBV6-2/TRBV6-3	NA	few	TRBJ2-7	CASSWDKGYEQYF	TGTGCCAGCAGCTGGGACAAAGGCTACGAGCAGTACTTC
TRBV19	NA	NA	TRBJ2-3	CASIDSALTDTQYF	TGTGCCAGTATAGACAGCGCTCTCACAGATACGCAGTATTTT
TRBV5-1	NA	once	TRBJ2-3	CASSLAGTDTQYF	TGCGCCAGCAGCTTGGCTGGCACAGATACGCAGTATTTT
TRBV27	TRBD2	NA	TRBJ2-2	CASSPLGGRDFTGELFF	TGTGCCAGCAGTCCCCTCGGCGGGAGAGACTTCACCGGGGAGCTGTTTTTT
TRBV5-1	NA	NA	TRBJ1-5	CAIPDAGGNQPQHF	TGCGCCATTCCCGACGCGGGTGGCAATCAGCCCCAGCATTTT
TRBV5-1	NA	NA	TRBJ2-7	CASSLGGRGAEQYF	TGCGCCAGCAGCTTGGGGGGGAGGGGGGCCGAGCAGTACTTC
TRBV5-4	TRBD2	NA	TRBJ2-7	CASSLELAGDSKQYF	TGTGCCAGCAGCTTAGAGCTAGCGGGGGATAGTAAGCAGTACTTC
TRBV19	NA	NA	TRBJ1-2	CASSPGAAYGYTF	TGTGCCAGTAGCCCTGGGGCAGCCTATGGCTACACCTTC
TRBV19	NA	NA	TRBJ2-4	CASRGSSLGNIQYF	TGTGCCAGTAGGGGGAGCAGCTTGGGGAACATTCAGTACTTC
TRBV27	TRBD2	NA	TRBJ2-1	CASSFGTSINEQFF	TGTGCCAGCAGTTTTGGGACTAGCATCAATGAGCAGTTCTTC
TRBV15	TRBD2	NA	TRBJ2-5	CATSRTSGKQETQYF	TGTGCCACCAGCAGGACTAGCGGGAAACAAGAGACCCAGTACTTC
TRBV12-3/TRBV12-4	TRBD1	NA	TRBJ1-2	CASSPDRNYGYTF	TGTGCCAGCAGCCCGGACAGGAACTATGGCTACACCTTC
TRBV29-1	TRBD1	NA	TRBJ2-1	CSVEGQGSSEQFF	TGCAGCGTTGAGGGACAGGGATCCAGTGAGCAGTTCTTC
TRBV6-2/TRBV6-3	TRBD1	NA	TRBJ1-6	CASSYSTGTGPYNSPLHF	TGTGCCAGCAGTTACTCGACCGGGACAGGGCCTTATAATTCACCCCTCCACTTT
TRBV18	NA	NA	TRBJ1-2	CASSSLLSGFPFYGYTF	TGTGCCAGCTCATCATTACTCTCGGGGTTCCCCTTCTATGGCTACACCTTC
TRBV7-3	NA	NA	TRBJ2-3	CASSSTRTGATDTQYF	TGTGCCAGCAGCTCCACTAGGACGGGAGCGACAGATACGCAGTATTTT
TRBV27	TRBD2	NA	TRBJ2-2	CASSQRERGTGELFF	TGTGCCAGCAGTCAGCGGGAGAGGGGCACCGGGGAGCTGTTTTTT
TRBV5-4	NA	NA	TRBJ1-2	CASSLWGTGNYGYTF	TGTGCCAGCAGCTTGTGGGGTACAGGGAACTATGGCTACACCTTC
TRBV3-1/TRBV3-2	NA	NA	TRBJ2-1	CASSQDQWAQFF	TGTGCCAGCAGCCAAGACCAATGGGCGCAGTTCTTC
TRBV29-1	TRBD1	NA	TRBJ1-4	CSATGAANEKLFF	TGCAGCGCGACAGGGGCGGCTAATGAAAAACTGTTTTTT
TRBV7-9	TRBD1	NA	TRBJ2-7	CASTLGGIPYEQYF	TGTGCCAGCACCTTAGGGGGCATACCCTACGAGCAGTACTTC
TRBV5-1	NA	few	TRBJ1-6	CASSIRGQNSPLHF	TGCGCCAGCAGCATCAGGGGTCAGAATTCACCCCTCCACTTT
TRBV2	TRBD2	NA	TRBJ2-5	CASRPSTSGQETQYF	TGTGCCAGCAGGCCCTCGACTAGCGGTCAAGAGACCCAGTACTTC
TRBV21-1	NA	NA	TRBJ1-1	CASSKAEGVSYSEAFF	TGTGCCAGCAGCAAAGCCGAAGGGGTGTCCTACTCTGAAGCTTTCTTT
TRBV7-9	NA	NA	TRBJ2-1	CASSGYNEQFF	TGTGCCAGCTCAGGGTACAATGAGCAGTTCTTC
TRBV30	NA	NA	TRBJ1-6	CAWSNGQGGSPLHF	TGTGCCTGGAGTAACGGGCAGGGTGGCTCACCCCTCCACTTT
TRBV10-1	TRBD2	NA	TRBJ2-1	CASSDLAGSSYNEQFF	TGCGCCAGCAGTGACCTAGCGGGGAGCTCCTACAATGAGCAGTTCTTC
TRBV7-6	TRBD2	NA	TRBJ2-3	CASSSGTSGTFTDTQYF	TGTGCCAGCAGTTCCGGGACTAGCGGAACCTTCACAGATACGCAGTATTTT
TRBV27	TRBD2	NA	TRBJ2-7	CASSFGGTNYEQYF	TGTGCCAGCAGTTTCGGAGGGACTAACTACGAGCAGTACTTC
TRBV5-1	NA	NA	TRBJ2-7	CASSAGQGAYEQYF	TGCGCCAGCAGTGCGGGGCAGGGGGCCTACGAGCAGTACTTC
TRBV29-1	TRBD2	NA	TRBJ2-5	CSVVSPALAGGPVGTQYF	TGCAGCGTCGTTTCCCCTGCCCTAGCGGGGGGGCCCGTGGGGACCCAGTACTTC
TRBV4-2	TRBD1	few	TRBJ1-1	CASSQDGTEGSTEAFF	TGTGCCAGCAGCCAAGATGGGACAGAAGGGTCCACTGAAGCTTTCTTT
TRBV2	NA	NA	TRBJ2-7	CASKPGQATYEQYF	TGTGCCAGCAAACCGGGACAAGCGACCTACGAGCAGTACTTC
TRBV19	NA	NA	TRBJ2-7	CASSIGVWGGYEQYF	TGTGCCAGTAGTATAGGGGTCTGGGGCGGATACGAGCAGTACTTC
TRBV28	NA	NA	TRBJ2-1	CASSTRHSNEQFF	TGTGCCAGCAGTACCCGACACTCCAATGAGCAGTTCTTC
TRBV7-9	TRBD1	once	TRBJ2-7	CASSFDRDPSYEQYF	TGTGCCAGCAGCTTCGACAGGGACCCCTCCTACGAGCAGTACTTC
TRBV19	NA	NA	TRBJ2-2	CASSTWTLSNTGELFF	TGTGCCAGTAGTACCTGGACACTGTCGAACACCGGGGAGCTGTTTTTT
TRBV19	NA	NA	TRBJ1-5	CASSPGAGEAGNQPQHF	TGTGCCAGTAGTCCCGGGGCAGGGGAAGCGGGCAATCAGCCCCAGCATTTT
TRBV27	TRBD1	NA	TRBJ2-1	CASSGRQGLEQFF	TGTGCCAGCAGTGGCAGACAGGGGCTTGAGCAGTTCTTC
TRBV6-2/TRBV6-3	TRBD1	NA	TRBJ2-7	CASSPGTGVFEQYF	TGTGCCAGCAGTCCCGGGACAGGGGTTTTTGAGCAGTACTTC
TRBV7-2	TRBD2	NA	TRBJ2-3	CASSRTSGGIRDTQYF	TGTGCCAGCAGCCGGACTAGCGGGGGTATCCGTGATACGCAGTATTTT
TRBV28	NA	NA	TRBJ1-5	CASSLETGSNQPQHF	TGTGCCAGCAGTTTAGAAACAGGTAGCAATCAGCCCCAGCATTTT
TRBV27	NA	NA	TRBJ1-4	CASSLTPKGEKLFF	TGTGCCAGCAGTTTGACTCCGAAGGGGGAAAAACTGTTTTTT
TRBV5-1	TRBD1	NA	TRBJ2-5	CASSRDRGFRETQYF	TGCGCCAGCAGCAGGGACAGGGGATTTAGGGAGACCCAGTACTTC
TRBV19	NA	once	TRBJ1-1	CASTLNRVGTEAFF	TGTGCCAGCACTCTCAACAGGGTGGGCACTGAAGCTTTCTTT
TRBV24-1	TRBD2	NA	TRBJ2-4	CATSPGGGWIQYF	TGTGCCACCAGTCCTGGGGGGGGGTGGATTCAGTACTTC
TRBV5-1	NA	NA	TRBJ1-1	CASSLTAPGSTEAFF	TGCGCCAGCAGCTTGACCGCACCAGGGTCCACTGAAGCTTTCTTT
TRBV6-5	NA	NA	TRBJ2-3	CASSLQRVSTDTQYF	TGTGCCAGCAGCCTGCAACGGGTTAGCACAGATACGCAGTATTTT
TRBV7-2	TRBD1	once	TRBJ1-2	CASSRGGEYGYTF	TGTGCCAGCAGCCGAGGGGGCGAATATGGCTACACCTTC
TRBV6-5	NA	NA	TRBJ2-5	CASVPQYQETQYF	TGTGCCAGCGTCCCACAGTACCAAGAGACCCAGTACTTC